Each of the 9 T cell receptor beta chains below was sequenced from the same sample in a study of CXCR3-negative and CXCR3-positive naive CD8 T cells. The TRB libraries of cDNA were built by UMI-labeled 5' RACE. TCRdb derives one entry per CDR3 protein from the 5' RACE reads, leaving out DNA. Seen in this sample are under 85,000 distinct CDR3 sequences; the ten most common clones hold approximately 0.62%. No antigen is known for these receptors. Study results and limitations: More hydrophobic TRB CDR3s were found in CXCR3-positive naive cells than in CXCR3-negative naive cells.

The sample was naive CXCR3+ CD8+ T cells from blood. Subset here: CD45RO-CCR7+CD27+CD95- naive CD8+ T cells expressing CXCR3 (TNR3+). The receptor source for this set is a human donor in good health. Some clones in this sample may be carry-over from other donors' samples.

This chain connects TRBV7-9 to TRBJ1-1; absent DNA, TCRdb's TRBD1 call cannot be checked. CDR1 and CDR2 from the germline V gene are SEHNR and FQNEAQ (reference sequence). The CDR3 sequence is 12 residues long. CDR3 region: CASTTGGTEAFF.

The chain employs TRBV7-2 and TRBJ2-3; TCRdb's D gene call, TRBD1, goes unchecked for lack of DNA. Germline V lookup: CDR1 SGHTA, CDR2 FQGNSA. The CDR3 contains 20 residues. The CDR3 is CASTTRLGQGSPGGTDTQYF.

This chain joins TRBV6-2 or TRBV6-3 and TRBJ2-7; TCRdb names TRBD2, which stays unverified in the absence of DNA. Germline V gene lookup returns CDR1 MNHEY and CDR2 SVGEGT. The CDR3 extends over 16 amino acids. CDR3 loop: CASSYSSPGGAYEQYF.

The rearrangement joins TRBV4-1 to TRBJ1-4; TCRdb selects TRBD1, and the lack of DNA leaves this call unchecked. Germline values: CDR1 MGHRA, CDR2 YSYEKL. CDR3 length: 16 residues. CDR3 loop: CASSQTAGGYYEKLFF.

CDR3 in amino acids: CSVECQGGEQYF. The chain recombines TRBV29-1 with TRBJ2-7; without DNA, the TCRdb call of TRBD1 cannot be checked. Per germline, CDR1 SQVTM and CDR2 ANQGSEA. The CDR3 spans 12 residues.

The chain joins TRBV20-1 to TRBJ1-1; TCRdb designates TRBD1, a call that cannot be tested without DNA. The CDR3 runs to 18 residues. Germline V CDR1 and CDR2: DFQATT, SNEGSKA (reference sequence). The CDR3 region is CSAMPDRDSLRAPGEAFF.

The J gene is TRBJ2-1, the V gene TRBV29-1; TCRdb picks TRBD2, but there is no DNA to check that call. This CDR3 spans 14 amino acids. The germline gives CDR1 SQVTM, CDR2 ANQGSEA. The CDR3 loop is CSVGGTSGQGGQFF.

The rearrangement joins TRBV7-9 to TRBJ2-7; the TCRdb call, TRBD1, lacks DNA for checking. The CDR3 consists of 14 residues. Germline-derived CDR1 and CDR2 are SEHNR and FQNEAQ (reference sequence). Here the CDR3 reads CASSRTGQSYEQYF.

CDR3 in amino acids: CASSILAGSETGELFF. The chain carries TRBV12-3 or TRBV12-4 and TRBJ2-2; TCRdb gives TRBD2 as the D gene, but with no DNA this cannot be confirmed. The CDR3 loop spans 16 amino acids.